This T cell receptor beta chain was sequenced for a study of human T cells and chemical hapten exposure. At the level of the study: TCR yields differed between samples (mainly from small differences in pooled library volume). Study findings and constraints: Among TCRs, those above 1 in 1000 frequency were unaffected by DPC sensitization.

Germline CDR1 reads MGHRA; CDR2 reads YSYEKL. The V and J ends lost 2 bases and 4 bases respectively, with 6 bases between them. The CDR3 runs 13 residues. Each cDNA molecule in the library carried unique molecular identifiers. TCRdb redid the calling of the 5' RACE reads with MiXCR, one entry per CDR3 protein. The repertoire holds 110,000 or so distinct CDR3 sequences, with roughly 18% as singletons. This clonotype was seen more than once but under ten times. The antigen is undetermined. RNA extraction used unfractionated whole blood as the source of total RNA. The J gene is TRBJ2-1, the V gene TRBV4-1; D is perhaps TRBD1 (6 bases). The TCR originated in a human donor in good health. The CDR3 DNA follows: TGCGCCAGCAGCCAAACAGGGTACAATGAGCAGTTCTTC. Amino acid sequence: CASSQTGYNEQFF.